This TCR beta chain was identified during a study of T cell changes during pregnancy in multiple sclerosis. TCRdb keeps only in-frame clones here, not all; method: immunoSEQ multiplex PCR. The table lists tens of thousands of clones, over 75% of them singletons. Germline V gene lookup returns CDR1 SGHDT and CDR2 YYEEEE. The CDR3 consists of 16 residues. J was trimmed by 2 bases and V by 0 bases; bases with no gene match: 2. This clonotype was sampled from a female donor with multiple sclerosis, enrolled in a pregnancy study. The chain uses TRBV5-6 and TRBJ2-7; TRBD2 aligns across 13 bases. Sequencing was performed on peripheral blood, taken after pregnancy. The CDR3 DNA reads TGTGCCAGCAGCTTGGGACTAGCGGGGGGCACCTACGAGCAGTACTTC. Encoded protein: CASSLGLAGGTYEQYF. Together with reference TRBV5-6 and TRBJ2-7, the CDR3 gives the full variable domain: DAGVTQSPTHLIKTRGQQVTLRCSPKSGHDTVSWYQQALGQGPQFIFQYYEEEERQRGNFPDRFSGHQFPNYSSELNVNALLLGDSALYLCASSLGLAGGTYEQYFGPGTRLTVT.